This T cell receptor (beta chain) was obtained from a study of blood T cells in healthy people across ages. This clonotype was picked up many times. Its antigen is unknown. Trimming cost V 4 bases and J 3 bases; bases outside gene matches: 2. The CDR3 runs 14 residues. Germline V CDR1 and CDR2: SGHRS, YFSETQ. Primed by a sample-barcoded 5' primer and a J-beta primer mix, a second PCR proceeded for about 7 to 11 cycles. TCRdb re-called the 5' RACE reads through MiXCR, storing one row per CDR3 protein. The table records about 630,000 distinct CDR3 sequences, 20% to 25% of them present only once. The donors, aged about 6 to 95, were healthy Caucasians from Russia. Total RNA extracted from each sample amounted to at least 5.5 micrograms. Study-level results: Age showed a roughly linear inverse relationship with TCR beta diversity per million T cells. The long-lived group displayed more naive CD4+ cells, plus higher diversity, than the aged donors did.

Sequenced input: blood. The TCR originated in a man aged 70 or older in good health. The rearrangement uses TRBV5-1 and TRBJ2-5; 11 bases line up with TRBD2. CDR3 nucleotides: TGCGCCAGCAGCCGGGGACTAGCGGAAGAGACCCAGTACTTC. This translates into CASSRGLAEETQYF.